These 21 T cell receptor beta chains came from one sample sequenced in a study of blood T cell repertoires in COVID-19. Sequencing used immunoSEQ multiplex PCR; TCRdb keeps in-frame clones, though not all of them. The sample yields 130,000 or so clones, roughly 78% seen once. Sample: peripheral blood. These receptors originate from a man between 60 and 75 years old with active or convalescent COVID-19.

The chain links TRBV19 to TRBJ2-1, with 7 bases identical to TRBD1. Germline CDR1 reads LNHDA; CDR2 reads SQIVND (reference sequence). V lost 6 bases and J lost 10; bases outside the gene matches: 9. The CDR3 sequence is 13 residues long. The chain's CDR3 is CASRAPQGVEQFF. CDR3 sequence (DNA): TGTGCCAGTAGAGCCCCTCAGGGGGTGGAGCAGTTCTTC. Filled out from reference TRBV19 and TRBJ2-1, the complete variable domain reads DGGITQSPKYLFRKEGQNVTLSCEQNLNHDAMYWYRQDPGQGLRLIYYSQIVNDFQKGDIAEGYSVSREKKESFPLTVTSAQKNPTAFYLCASRAPQGVEQFFGPGTRLTVL.

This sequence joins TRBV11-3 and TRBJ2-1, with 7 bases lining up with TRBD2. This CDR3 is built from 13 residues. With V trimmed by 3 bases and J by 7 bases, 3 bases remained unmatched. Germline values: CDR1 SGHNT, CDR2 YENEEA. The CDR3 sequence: CASSFGTINEQFF. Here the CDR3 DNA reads TGTGCCAGCAGCTTCGGGACTATTAATGAGCAGTTCTTC.

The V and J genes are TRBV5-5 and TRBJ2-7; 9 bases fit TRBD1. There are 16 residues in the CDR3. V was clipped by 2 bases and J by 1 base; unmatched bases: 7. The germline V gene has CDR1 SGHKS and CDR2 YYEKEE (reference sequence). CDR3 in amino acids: CASSLVGQGWSYEQYF. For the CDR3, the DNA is TGTGCCAGCAGCTTAGTGGGACAGGGATGGTCCTACGAGCAGTACTTC.

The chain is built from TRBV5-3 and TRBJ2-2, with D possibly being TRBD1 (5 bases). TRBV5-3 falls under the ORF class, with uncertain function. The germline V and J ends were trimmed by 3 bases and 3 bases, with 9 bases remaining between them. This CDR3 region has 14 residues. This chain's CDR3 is CARSSSRDTGELFF. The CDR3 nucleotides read TGTGCCAGAAGCTCTTCCAGGGACACCGGGGAGCTGTTTTTT.

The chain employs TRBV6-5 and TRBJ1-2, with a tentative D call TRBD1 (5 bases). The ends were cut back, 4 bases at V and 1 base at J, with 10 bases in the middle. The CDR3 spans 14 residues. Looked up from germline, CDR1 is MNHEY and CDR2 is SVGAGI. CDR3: CASSWGGLNYGYTF. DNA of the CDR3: TGTGCCAGCAGTTGGGGGGGTCTTAACTATGGCTACACCTTC.

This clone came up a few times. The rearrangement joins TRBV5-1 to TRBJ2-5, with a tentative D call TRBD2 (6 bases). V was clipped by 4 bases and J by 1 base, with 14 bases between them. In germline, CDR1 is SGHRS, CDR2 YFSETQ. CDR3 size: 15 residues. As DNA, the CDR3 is TGCGCCAGCAGCCGCGGGGCGGTTTCCCAAGAGACCCAGTACTTC. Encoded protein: CASSRGAVSQETQYF.

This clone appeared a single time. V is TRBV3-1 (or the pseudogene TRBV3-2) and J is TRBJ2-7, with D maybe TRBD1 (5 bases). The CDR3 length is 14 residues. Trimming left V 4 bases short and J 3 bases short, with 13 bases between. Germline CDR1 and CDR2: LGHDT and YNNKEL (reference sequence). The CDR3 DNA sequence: TGTGCCAGCAGCCGGACAACCTCAGGCTACGAGCAGTACTTC. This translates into CASSRTTSGYEQYF.

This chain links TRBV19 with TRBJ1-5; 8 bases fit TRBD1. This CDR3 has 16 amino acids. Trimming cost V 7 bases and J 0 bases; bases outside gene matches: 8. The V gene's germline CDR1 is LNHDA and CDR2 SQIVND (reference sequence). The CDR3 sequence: CASMEQGGLSNQPQHF. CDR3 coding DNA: TGTGCCAGTATGGAACAGGGGGGACTTAGCAATCAGCCCCAGCATTTT.

The DNA of the CDR3 is TGTGCCAGCAGCGCCAGACAGGGTCTCGGCGAGCAGTACTTC. Translated, it gives CASSARQGLGEQYF. The rearrangement joins TRBV9 to TRBJ2-7; 7 bases fit TRBD1. V lost 3 bases to trimming and J lost 6 bases; unmatched junction nucleotides: 9. CDR1 and CDR2 (germline): SGDLS, YYNGEE. The CDR3 is made up of 14 amino acids.

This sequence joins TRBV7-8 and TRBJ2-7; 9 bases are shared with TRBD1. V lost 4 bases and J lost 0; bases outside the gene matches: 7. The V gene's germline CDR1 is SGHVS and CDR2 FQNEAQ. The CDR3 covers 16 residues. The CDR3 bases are TGTGCCAGCAGCTCCGACGGGGACAGGGTCTCCTACGAGCAGTACTTC. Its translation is CASSSDGDRVSYEQYF.

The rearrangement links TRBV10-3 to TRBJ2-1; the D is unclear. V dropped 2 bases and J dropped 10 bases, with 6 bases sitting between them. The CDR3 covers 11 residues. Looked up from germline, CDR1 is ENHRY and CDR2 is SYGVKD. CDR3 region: CAISETNEQFF. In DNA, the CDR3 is TGTGCCATCAGTGAGACTAACGAGCAGTTCTTC.

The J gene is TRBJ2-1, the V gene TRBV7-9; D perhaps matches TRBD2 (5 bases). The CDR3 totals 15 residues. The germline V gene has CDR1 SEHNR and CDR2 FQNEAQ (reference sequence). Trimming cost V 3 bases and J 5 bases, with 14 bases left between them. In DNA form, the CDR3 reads TGTGCCAGCAGCTTGGGAGACCGCGCGCACAATGAGCAGTTCTTC. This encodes CASSLGDRAHNEQFF.

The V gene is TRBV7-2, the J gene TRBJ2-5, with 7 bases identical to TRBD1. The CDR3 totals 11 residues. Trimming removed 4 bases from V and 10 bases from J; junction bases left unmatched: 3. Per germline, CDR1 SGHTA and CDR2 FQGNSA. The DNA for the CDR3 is TGTGCCAGCAGCTCCGGGACAGACCAGTACTTC. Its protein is CASSSGTDQYF.

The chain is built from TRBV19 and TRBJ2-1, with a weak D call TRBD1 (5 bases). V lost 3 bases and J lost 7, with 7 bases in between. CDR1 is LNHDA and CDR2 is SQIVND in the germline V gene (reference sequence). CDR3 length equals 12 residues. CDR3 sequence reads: CASSIPGNEQFF. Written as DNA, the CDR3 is TGTGCCAGTAGTATCCCAGGGAATGAGCAGTTCTTC.

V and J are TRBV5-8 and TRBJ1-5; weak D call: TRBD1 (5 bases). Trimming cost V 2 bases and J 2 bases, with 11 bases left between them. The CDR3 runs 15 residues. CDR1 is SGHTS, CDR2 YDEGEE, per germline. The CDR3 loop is CASSLIGGGNQPQHF. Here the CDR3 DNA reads TGTGCCAGCAGCTTAATAGGAGGGGGCAATCAGCCCCAGCATTTT.

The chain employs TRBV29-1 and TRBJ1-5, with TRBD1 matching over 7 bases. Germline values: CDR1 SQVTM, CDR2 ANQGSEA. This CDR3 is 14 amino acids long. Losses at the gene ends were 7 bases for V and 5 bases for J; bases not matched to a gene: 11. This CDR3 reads CSGRDSPRDQPQHF. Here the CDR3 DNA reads TGCAGCGGTCGGGACAGTCCGCGTGATCAGCCCCAGCATTTT. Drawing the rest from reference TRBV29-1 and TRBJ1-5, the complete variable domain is SAVISQKPSRDICQRGTSLTIQCQVDSQVTMMFWYRQQPGQSLTLIATANQGSEATYESGFVIDKFPISRPNLTFSTLTVSNMSPEDSSIYLCSGRDSPRDQPQHFGDGTRLSIL.

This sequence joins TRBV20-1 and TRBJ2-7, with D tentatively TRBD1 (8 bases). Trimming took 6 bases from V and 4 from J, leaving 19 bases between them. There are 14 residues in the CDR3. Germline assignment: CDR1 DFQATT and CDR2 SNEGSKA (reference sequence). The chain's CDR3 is CSASHRGGFYEQYF. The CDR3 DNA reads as TGCAGTGCCAGTCACAGGGGGGGTTTTTACGAGCAGTACTTC.

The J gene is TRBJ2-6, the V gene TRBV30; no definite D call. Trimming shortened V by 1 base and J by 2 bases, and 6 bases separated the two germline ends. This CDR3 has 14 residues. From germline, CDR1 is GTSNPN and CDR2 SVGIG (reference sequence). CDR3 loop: CAWSDTAGANVLTF. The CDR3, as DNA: TGTGCCTGGAGTGATACAGCTGGGGCCAACGTCCTGACTTTC.

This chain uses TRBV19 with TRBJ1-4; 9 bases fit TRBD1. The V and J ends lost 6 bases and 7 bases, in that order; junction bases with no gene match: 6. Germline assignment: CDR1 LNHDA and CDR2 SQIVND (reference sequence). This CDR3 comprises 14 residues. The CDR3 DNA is TGTGCCAGTAGCCGGACAGGGGAGATTGAAAAACTGTTTTTT. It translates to CASSRTGEIEKLFF.

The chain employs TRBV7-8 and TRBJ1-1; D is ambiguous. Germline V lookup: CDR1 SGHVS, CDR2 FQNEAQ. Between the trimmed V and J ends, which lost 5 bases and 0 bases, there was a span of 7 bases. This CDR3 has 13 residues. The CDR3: CASSLTVNTEAFF. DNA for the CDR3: TGTGCCAGCAGCCTAACAGTGAACACTGAAGCTTTCTTT.

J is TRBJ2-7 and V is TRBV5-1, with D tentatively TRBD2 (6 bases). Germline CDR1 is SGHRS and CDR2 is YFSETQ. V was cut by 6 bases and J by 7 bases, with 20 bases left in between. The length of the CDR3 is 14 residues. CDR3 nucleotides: TGCGCCAGCACTAGGGCGGGGATAAAGAGGGAGCAGTACTTC. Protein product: CASTRAGIKREQYF. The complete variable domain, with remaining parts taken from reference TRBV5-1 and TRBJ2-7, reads KAGVTQTPRYLIKTRGQQVTLSCSPISGHRSVSWYQQTPGQGLQFLFEYFSETQRNKGNFPGRFSGRQFSNSRSEMNVSTLELGDSALYLCASTRAGIKREQYFGPGTRLTVT.